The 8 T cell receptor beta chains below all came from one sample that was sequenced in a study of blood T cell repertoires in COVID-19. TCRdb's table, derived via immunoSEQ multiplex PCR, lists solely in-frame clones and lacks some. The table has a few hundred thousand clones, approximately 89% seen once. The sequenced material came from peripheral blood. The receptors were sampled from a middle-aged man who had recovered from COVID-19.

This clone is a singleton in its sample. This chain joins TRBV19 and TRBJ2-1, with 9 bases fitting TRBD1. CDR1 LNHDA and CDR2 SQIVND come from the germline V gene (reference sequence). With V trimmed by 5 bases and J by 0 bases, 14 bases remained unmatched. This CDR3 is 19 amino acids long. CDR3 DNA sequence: TGTGCCAGTAGTCCCAGGGGACAGGGAGTACTAAGCTCCTACAATGAGCAGTTCTTC. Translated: CASSPRGQGVLSSYNEQFF.

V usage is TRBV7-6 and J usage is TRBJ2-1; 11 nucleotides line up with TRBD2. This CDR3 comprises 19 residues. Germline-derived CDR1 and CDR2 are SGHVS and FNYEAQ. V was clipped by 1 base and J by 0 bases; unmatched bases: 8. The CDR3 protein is CASSLGPSGGPSSYNEQFF. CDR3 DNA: TGTGCCAGCAGCTTAGGCCCTAGCGGGGGGCCCAGCTCCTACAATGAGCAGTTCTTC.

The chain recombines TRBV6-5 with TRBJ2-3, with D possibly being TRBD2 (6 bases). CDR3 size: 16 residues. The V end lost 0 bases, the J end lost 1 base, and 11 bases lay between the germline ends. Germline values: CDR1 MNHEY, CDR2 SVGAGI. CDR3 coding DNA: TGTGCCAGCAGTTACTCGATAGCGGCAGGCACAGATACGCAGTATTTT. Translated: CASSYSIAAGTDTQYF.

The CDR3 loop is CASSRATSGGPTDTQYF. CDR3 DNA sequence: TGCGCCAGCAGCCGTGCCACTAGCGGGGGGCCCACAGATACGCAGTATTTT. The chain joins TRBV5-1 to TRBJ2-3; 12 nucleotides agree with TRBD2. The V and J ends lost 4 bases and 2 bases, in that order; junction bases with no gene match: 8. The CDR3 is 17 amino acids. The V gene's germline CDR1 is SGHRS and CDR2 YFSETQ.

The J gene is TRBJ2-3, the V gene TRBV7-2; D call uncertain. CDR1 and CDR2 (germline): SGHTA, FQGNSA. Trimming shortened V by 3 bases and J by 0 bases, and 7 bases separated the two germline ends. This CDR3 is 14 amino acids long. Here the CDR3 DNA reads TGTGCCAGCAGCTTTTCTACTAGCACAGATACGCAGTATTTT. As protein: CASSFSTSTDTQYF.

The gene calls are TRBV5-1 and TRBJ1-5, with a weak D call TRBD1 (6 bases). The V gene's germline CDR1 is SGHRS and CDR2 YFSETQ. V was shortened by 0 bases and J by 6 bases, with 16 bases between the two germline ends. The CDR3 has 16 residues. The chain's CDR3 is CASSLAPGETGQPQHF. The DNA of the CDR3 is TGCGCCAGCAGCTTGGCTCCAGGGGAGACCGGTCAGCCCCAGCATTTT.

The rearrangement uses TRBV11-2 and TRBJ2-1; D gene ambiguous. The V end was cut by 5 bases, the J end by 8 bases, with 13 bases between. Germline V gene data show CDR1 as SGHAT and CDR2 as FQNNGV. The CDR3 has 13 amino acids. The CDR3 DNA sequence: TGTGCCAGCAGCCCTCACCGATGGCATGAGCAGTTCTTC. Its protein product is CASSPHRWHEQFF.

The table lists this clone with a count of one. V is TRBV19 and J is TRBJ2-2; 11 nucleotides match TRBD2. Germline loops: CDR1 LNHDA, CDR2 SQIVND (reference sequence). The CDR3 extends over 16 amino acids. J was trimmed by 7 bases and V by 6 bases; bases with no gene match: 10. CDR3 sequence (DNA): TGTGCCAGTAGATTGAGTAGCGGGAGGGCCGGCGGGGAGCTGTTTTTT. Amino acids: CASRLSSGRAGGELFF.